This TCR beta chain was profiled in a study of T cell repertoires in cytomegalovirus infection. Study conclusions and caveats: HLA-C-restricted, CMV-specific TCR beta clonotypes were dominant ex vivo.

V was pared by 2 bases and J by 8 bases, with 7 bases between. The CDR3 runs to 13 residues. MiXCR, applied by TCRdb to the reads, yields one record per CDR3 protein. The sample includes 200,000 to 250,000 distinct CDR3 sequences, 6% to 8% of them seen just once. This clonotype has a count of ten or more. The target antigen is unknown. Sequencing used PBMCs. V gene TRBV12-3 or TRBV12-4 combines with J gene TRBJ1-6; D is unresolved. The receptor was derived from a human donor in good health (CMV status not recorded). Some clones in this sample may be carry-over from other donors' samples. This CDR3 reads CASSLRRDSPLHF. CDR3 coding DNA: TGTGCCAGCAGTTTACGACGGGATTCACCCCTCCACTTT.